The 8 T cell receptor beta chains below come from one sample, sequenced in a study of brain metastases from non-small cell lung cancer. Some clones are missing from TCRdb's copy, which holds only in-frame ones; the method was immunoSEQ multiplex PCR. The sample carries roughly 14,000 clones, approximately 82% recorded once. The specimen was primary lung tumor tissue. These receptor sequences come from a donor over 35 with non-small cell lung cancer.

The genes are TRBV3-1 (or the pseudogene TRBV3-2) and TRBJ2-7; maybe TRBD2 (6 bases). The CDR3 extends over 15 amino acids. V was pared by 1 base and J by 0 bases, with 10 bases between. Germline CDR1 is LGHDT and CDR2 is YNNKEL (reference sequence). In nucleotides, the CDR3 is TGTGCCAGCAGCCAAGCGGGGGATCTCTCCTACGAGCAGTACTTC. Residues: CASSQAGDLSYEQYF.

The chain links TRBV9 to TRBJ1-6; TRBD1 might be the D (6 bases). Between the trimmed V and J ends, which lost 4 bases and 12 bases, there was a span of 17 bases. The CDR3 covers 14 residues. Per germline, CDR1 SGDLS and CDR2 YYNGEE. CDR3 sequence: CASSPRTAWEPLHF. The DNA for the CDR3 is TGTGCCAGCAGCCCGAGGACAGCGTGGGAACCCCTCCACTTT. The full variable domain, in which reference TRBV9 and TRBJ1-6 provide the parts outside the CDR3, is DSGVTQTPKHLITATGQRVTLRCSPRSGDLSVYWYQQSLDQGLQFLIQYYNGEERAKGNILERFSAQQFPDLHSELNLSSLELGDSALYFCASSPRTAWEPLHFGNGTRLTVT.

The chain is built from TRBV4-3 and TRBJ2-2; D gene unclear. The CDR3 length is 15 residues. Trimming took off 6 bases at V and 7 bases at J, with 18 bases between the two ends. Germline-derived CDR1 and CDR2 are LGHNA and YSLEER. The CDR3 loop reads CASSFFFRKNGELFF. The CDR3 nucleotides read TGCGCCAGCAGTTTCTTTTTCCGAAAGAACGGGGAGCTGTTTTTT.

J is TRBJ1-2 and V is TRBV7-9; D remains unclear. This CDR3 contains 15 residues. Trimming removed 5 bases from V and 4 bases from J, with 17 bases in between. CDR1 SEHNR and CDR2 FQNEAQ come from the germline V gene (reference sequence). The CDR3 sequence: CASSLLGELTYGYTF. The CDR3 nucleotides are TGTGCCAGCAGCCTGTTAGGTGAACTTACCTATGGCTACACCTTC.

This chain links TRBV6-5 with TRBJ2-2; D perhaps matches TRBD1 (5 bases). Trimming shortened V by 0 bases and J by 6 bases, and 8 bases separated the two germline ends. CDR1 is MNHEY and CDR2 is SVGAGI in the germline V gene. The CDR3 spans 14 residues. In DNA, the CDR3 is TGTGCCAGCAGTTACTCGGAAGGGGCCGGGGAGCTGTTTTTT. It encodes CASSYSEGAGELFF.

This clone was seen just once. The chain employs TRBV4-1 and TRBJ1-4; tentative D call: TRBD1 (5 bases). V gave up 2 bases and J gave up 7 bases, with 14 bases separating them. This CDR3 spans 15 amino acids. Germline V gives CDR1 MGHRA, CDR2 YSYEKL. The CDR3 DNA sequence: TGCGCCAGCAGCCAACTGAGGAGGGGCTCTGAAAAACTGTTTTTT. Amino acids: CASSQLRRGSEKLFF.

This chain connects TRBV4-1 to TRBJ1-5; perhaps TRBD1 as D (6 bases). In germline, CDR1 is MGHRA, CDR2 YSYEKL. There are 15 residues in the CDR3. V lost 4 bases, J lost 3 bases, and 13 bases lay in between. The CDR3 DNA reads TGCGCCAGCAGCCCCGGGGGGCTGAACAATCAGCCCCAGCATTTT. This encodes CASSPGGLNNQPQHF.

The chain couples TRBV6-1 to TRBJ1-2; D is unclear. V gave up 1 base and J gave up 4 bases, with 13 bases separating them. Germline CDR1 MNHNS, CDR2 SASEGT. The CDR3 loop spans 15 amino acids. CDR3 in amino acids: CASSEGLVTAYGYTF. In DNA form, the CDR3 reads TGTGCCAGCAGTGAAGGCTTAGTCACCGCCTATGGCTACACCTTC.